The 24 T cell receptor beta chains below all came from one sample that was sequenced in a study of T cells after yellow fever vaccination (dated by TCRdb to the late 2010s). Library generation was performed with 5' RACE. Data came from an Illumina NovaSeq 6000. TCRdb applied fastp at Q25 and MiXCR to the public reads, then kept only in-frame beta chains. Records with the same CDR3 protein are collapsed into one entry carrying the most frequent genes and DNA. In all, the sample holds 300,000 to 350,000 distinct CDR3 sequences, and 3.5% to 4.5% of those were seen once. The top ten hold approximately 19% of the sample. The treatment or condition label corresponds to: live attenuated yellow fever vaccine strain. Sequencing used PBMCs, obtained 15 days after the yellow fever booster vaccination. Receptor source: a young man who received the YFV17D yellow fever vaccine.

This clonotype was counted a few times. The chain recombines TRBV20-1 with TRBJ2-7, with TRBD2 matching over 7 bases. Per the germline V gene, CDR1 is DFQATT and CDR2 is SNEGSKA (reference sequence). J was trimmed by 0 bases and V by 6 bases; bases with no gene match: 8. The CDR3 has 14 amino acids. CDR3 region: CSATLTGGSYEQYF. CDR3 coding DNA: TGCAGTGCCACCCTCACGGGGGGCTCCTACGAGCAGTACTTC.

This clonotype has a count of ten or more. The chain combines TRBV7-2 with TRBJ2-5, with 7 bases lining up with TRBD1. This CDR3 has 15 residues. Germline loops: CDR1 SGHTA, CDR2 FQGNSA. The V and J ends lost 7 bases and 5 bases, in that order; junction bases with no gene match: 13. CDR3 sequence: CASTLRDSTLETQYF. CDR3 coding DNA: TGTGCCAGCACCCTCCGGGACAGCACTTTGGAGACCCAGTACTTC.

This clonotype was counted between two and nine times. V usage is TRBV7-9 and J usage is TRBJ2-2, with a possible D match to TRBD1 (5 bases). The V gene lost 5 bases and the J gene lost 0 bases, with 10 bases spanning the gap. The CDR3 has 15 amino acids. Germline-derived CDR1 and CDR2 are SEHNR and FQNEAQ (reference sequence). The chain's CDR3 is CASSQTATNTGELFF. CDR3 in DNA: TGTGCCAGCAGCCAGACAGCTACGAACACCGGGGAGCTGTTTTTT.

In its sample, this clonotype was seen many times. The chain joins TRBV7-2 to TRBJ2-1; 7 bases align to TRBD1. From germline, CDR1 is SGHTA and CDR2 FQGNSA. Unmatched junction bases numbered 0, after V lost 5 bases and J lost 5 bases. The CDR3 length is 12 residues. CDR3 nucleotides: TGTGCCAGCAGCGGGACAGACAATGAGCAGTTCTTC. Translation: CASSGTDNEQFF.

This clonotype was detected ten times or more. V is TRBV6-5 and J is TRBJ2-1; 7 bases fit TRBD2. The junction had 5 bases not matched to a gene; V was cut back by 5 bases and J by 4 bases. This CDR3 region has 14 residues. Germline V CDR1 and CDR2: MNHEY, SVGAGI. The CDR3 sequence is CASSRTRRYNEQFF. CDR3 in DNA: TGTGCCAGCAGTCGGACTAGAAGATACAATGAGCAGTTCTTC.

The V call is TRBV29-1, the J call TRBJ1-1; no clear D. Germline V gives CDR1 SQVTM, CDR2 ANQGSEA. Trimming took 6 bases from V and 4 from J, leaving 15 bases between them. The CDR3 sequence is 13 residues long. CDR3 protein: CSVRLSLGTEAFF. The CDR3 region has the DNA TGCAGCGTCCGTCTAAGTCTGGGCACTGAAGCTTTCTTT. Filled out from reference TRBV29-1 and TRBJ1-1, the complete variable domain reads SAVISQKPSRDICQRGTSLTIQCQVDSQVTMMFWYRQQPGQSLTLIATANQGSEATYESGFVIDKFPISRPNLTFSTLTVSNMSPEDSSIYLCSVRLSLGTEAFFGQGTRLTVV.

This clonotype has a count of ten or more. The V gene is TRBV2, the J gene TRBJ2-1, with a tentative D call TRBD1 (6 bases). Germline V lookup: CDR1 SNHLY, CDR2 FYNNEI. V was pared by 3 bases and J by 8 bases, with 11 bases between. The CDR3 length is 13 residues. The CDR3 here is CASSDTGIDEQFF. CDR3 sequence (DNA): TGTGCCAGCAGTGACACAGGGATCGATGAGCAGTTCTTC.

This rearrangement joins TRBV10-3 to TRBJ1-6; 7 bases are shared with TRBD1. The length of the CDR3 is 16 residues. V gave up 6 bases and J gave up 1 base; unmatched junction bases: 6. CDR1 is ENHRY, CDR2 SYGVKD, per germline. The CDR3 DNA sequence: TGTGCCATCAGGGCCACAGGGGCTTCCTATAATTCACCCCTCCACTTT. Translated: CAIRATGASYNSPLHF.

This clonotype was seen only a few times. V is TRBV25-1 and J is TRBJ1-5; the D gene is possibly TRBD1 (5 bases). CDR3 size: 12 residues. Germline V gene sequence: CDR1 MGHDK, CDR2 SYGVNS. Trimming shortened V by 8 bases and J by 3 bases, and 8 bases separated the two germline ends. This chain's CDR3 is CASQGNNQPQHF. The CDR3 region has the DNA TGTGCCAGCCAGGGAAACAATCAGCCCCAGCATTTT.

This clonotype was recorded at least ten times. This chain links TRBV20-1 with TRBJ2-3; 13 positions match TRBD2. V gave up 6 bases and J gave up 3 bases; unmatched junction bases: 12. Germline CDR1 reads DFQATT; CDR2 reads SNEGSKA (reference sequence). This CDR3 has 17 amino acids. DNA of the CDR3: TGCAGTGCGACGACTAGCGGGGGGCCCCTTGTTACAGATACGCAGTATTTT. It translates to CSATTSGGPLVTDTQYF.

In regard to this clonotype: Compared with germline, one end of the junction differs, possibly owing to a read error. The chain links TRBV29-1 to TRBJ2-1; D not certain. Germline loops: CDR1 SQVTM, CDR2 ANQGSEA. The CDR3 is 11 amino acids. This chain's CDR3 is CSVTGQPQQLF. The CDR3 nucleotides read TGCAGCGTTACTGGTCAGCCTCAGCAGTTGTTC.

The J gene is TRBJ2-3, the V gene TRBV5-1, with D possibly being TRBD1 (5 bases). Germline V gene data show CDR1 as SGHRS and CDR2 as YFSETQ. There are 15 residues in the CDR3. The V end was cut by 0 bases, the J end by 2 bases, with 10 bases between. The CDR3 here is CASSLGTTTTDTQYF. CDR3 DNA: TGCGCCAGCAGCTTGGGGACAACTACCACAGATACGCAGTATTTT.

The V call is TRBV6-6, the J call TRBJ2-6, with D tentatively TRBD1 or TRBD2 (5 bases each). Trimming took 10 bases from V and 2 from J, leaving 12 bases between them. Germline CDR1 and CDR2: MNHNY and SVGAGI (reference sequence). The CDR3 length is 14 residues. The CDR3 region has the DNA TGTGCCACCGGGGCCCCCACTGGGGCCAACGTCCTGACTTTC. Translation: CATGAPTGANVLTF.

This clonotype was detected many times. This chain connects TRBV6-2 or TRBV6-3 to TRBJ1-4; no firm D call. In germline, CDR1 is MNHEY, CDR2 SVGEGT. CDR3 size: 13 residues. Trimming removed 5 bases at V and 7 bases at J, with 11 bases between. This CDR3 is CASSPREVEKLFF. CDR3 nucleotides: TGTGCCAGCAGTCCGAGGGAGGTTGAAAAACTGTTTTTT.

The rearrangement uses TRBV10-2 and TRBJ2-7; weak D call: TRBD1 (5 bases). Trimming took off 11 bases at V and 6 bases at J, with 8 bases between the two ends. The CDR3 extends over 9 amino acids. The V gene's germline CDR1 is WSHSY and CDR2 SAAADI. The CDR3 nucleotides read TGCGCCGTAGGGGTCGAGCAGTACTTC. Protein sequence: CAVGVEQYF.

This clonotype has a count of ten or more. CDR3 bases: TGTGCCAGCTCACCCTCCATGGGAGGTAACGATCAGCCCCAGCATTTT. Amino acids: CASSPSMGGNDQPQHF. This rearrangement joins TRBV18 to TRBJ1-5; D unclear. Germline V gene data show CDR1 as KGHSH and CDR2 as LQKENI. Trimming shortened V by 3 bases and J by 5 bases, and 17 bases separated the two germline ends. There are 16 residues in the CDR3.

This clonotype was recorded many times. The chain employs TRBV7-2 and TRBJ1-4; D might be TRBD1 (5 bases). V shed 6 bases and J shed 8 bases, with 13 bases lying between them. This CDR3 spans 13 amino acids. Germline V gene data show CDR1 as SGHTA and CDR2 as FQGNSA. The CDR3 loop reads CASRLSGTEKLFF. The CDR3 bases are TGTGCCAGCAGGTTATCCGGGACGGAAAAACTGTTTTTT.

This clonotype was recorded at least ten times. A read error may account for a junction end that differs from germline. The CDR3 here is CASSRLAGGTDTQYF. In DNA, the CDR3 is TGTGCCAGCAGTAGACTAGCGGGGGGCACAGATACGCAGTATTTT. The chain combines TRBV5-1 with TRBJ2-3; 12 nucleotides agree with TRBD2. Germline-derived CDR1 and CDR2 are SGHRS and YFSETQ. The CDR3 contains 15 residues.

This clonotype was counted between two and nine times. The chain employs TRBV7-2 and TRBJ2-1; 8 nucleotides agree with TRBD2. Trimming took 1 base from V and 7 from J; bases not matched to a gene: 9. Per the germline V gene, CDR1 is SGHTA and CDR2 is FQGNSA. CDR3 size: 16 residues. As DNA, the CDR3 is TGTGCCAGCAGCTTAGGGTTTGCGGGGGGTAGAAATGAGCAGTTCTTC. Protein: CASSLGFAGGRNEQFF.

This clonotype was detected a few times. The V gene is TRBV3-1, the J gene TRBJ2-5, with TRBD2 identical over 7 bases. The CDR3 totals 13 residues. Germline V gives CDR1 LGHDT, CDR2 YNNKEL (reference sequence). With V trimmed by 5 bases and J by 5 bases, 5 bases remained unmatched. CDR3 sequence (DNA): TGTGCCAGCAGCGCGACTAGCCGGGAGACCCAGTACTTC. Translated, it gives CASSATSRETQYF.

This clonotype was counted at least ten times. The gene calls are TRBV5-5 and TRBJ2-1; TRBD2 matches at 7 bases. The CDR3 spans 15 residues. Germline V gives CDR1 SGHKS, CDR2 YYEKEE (reference sequence). The V segment lost 1 base and the J segment 6 bases; nucleotides outside the gene matches: 7. CDR3 DNA sequence: TGTGCCAGCAGCTTGTTCGCGGGGGTTGGCAATGAGCAGTTCTTC. Its protein product is CASSLFAGVGNEQFF. Using reference TRBV5-5 and TRBJ2-1 for the parts outside the CDR3, the full variable domain is DAGVTQSPTHLIKTRGQQVTLRCSPISGHKSVSWYQQVLGQGPQFIFQYYEKEERGRGNFPDRFSARQFPNYSSELNVNALLLGDSALYLCASSLFAGVGNEQFFGPGTRLTVL.

The chain recombines TRBV21-1 with TRBJ2-7; TRBD2 reflects the table's D call only, with no check against the DNA. TRBV21-1 is marked as a pseudogene. This CDR3 has 13 amino acids. The CDR3 bases are TGTGCCAGCAGCAAAGGGGAGGGGGTCGAGCAGTACTTC. Encoded protein: CASSKGEGVEQYF.

This sequence joins TRBV25-1 and TRBJ2-1, with D maybe TRBD1 (6 bases). Trimming left V 2 bases short and J 7 bases short, with 18 bases between. The CDR3 is 16 amino acids. Germline V gene sequence: CDR1 MGHDK, CDR2 SYGVNS. CDR3: CASSEAGRGTGNEQFF. CDR3 sequence (DNA): TGTGCCAGCAGTGAAGCGGGCAGGGGTACGGGAAATGAGCAGTTCTTC. Variable domain in full (rest from reference TRBV25-1 and TRBJ2-1): EADIYQTPRYLVIGTGKKITLECSQTMGHDKMYWYQQDPGMELHLIHYSYGVNSTEKGDLSSESTVSRIRTEHFPLTLESARPSHTSQYLCASSEAGRGTGNEQFFGPGTRLTVL.

In its sample, this clonotype was seen many times. The rearrangement uses TRBV6-5 and TRBJ2-1, with D possibly being TRBD1 (5 bases). V was clipped by 0 bases and J by 9 bases, with 15 bases between them. CDR1 is MNHEY and CDR2 is SVGAGI in the germline V gene. The CDR3 is 15 amino acids. The CDR3 nucleotides are TGTGCCAGCAGTTACTCCGGGCAGGGCTCGGGTGAGCAGTTCTTC. Its translation is CASSYSGQGSGEQFF.